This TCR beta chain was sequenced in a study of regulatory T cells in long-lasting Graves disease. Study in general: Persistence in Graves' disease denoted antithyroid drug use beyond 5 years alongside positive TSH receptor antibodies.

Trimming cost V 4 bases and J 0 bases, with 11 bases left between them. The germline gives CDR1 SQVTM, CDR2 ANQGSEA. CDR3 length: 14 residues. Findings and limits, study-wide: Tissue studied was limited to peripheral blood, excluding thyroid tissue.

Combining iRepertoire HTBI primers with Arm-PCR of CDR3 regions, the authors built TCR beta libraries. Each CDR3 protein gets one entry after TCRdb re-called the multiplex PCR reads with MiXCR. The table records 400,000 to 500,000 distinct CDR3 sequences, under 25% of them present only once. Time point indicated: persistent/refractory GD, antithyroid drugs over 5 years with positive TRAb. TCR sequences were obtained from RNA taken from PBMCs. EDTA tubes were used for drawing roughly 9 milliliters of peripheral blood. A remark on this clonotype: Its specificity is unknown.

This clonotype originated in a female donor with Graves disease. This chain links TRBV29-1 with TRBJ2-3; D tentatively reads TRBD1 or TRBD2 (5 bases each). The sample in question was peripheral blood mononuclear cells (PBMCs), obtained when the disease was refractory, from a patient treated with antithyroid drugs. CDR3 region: CSVGGETSTDTQYF. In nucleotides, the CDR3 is TGCAGCGTTGGAGGGGAAACTAGCACAGATACGCAGTATTTT.